The sequence of this TCR beta chain was determined in a study of Graves' ophthalmopathy and Graves' hyperthyroidism. Study findings and constraints: The model predicted ophthalmopathy progression with around 70% sensitivity and around 72% specificity.

Clinical symptoms, serum thyroxine, TRAb, thyroid ultrasound and orbital computed tomography formed the basis of diagnosis. What supplied the PBMCs was about 9.1 ml of fresh peripheral blood. V lost 1 base, J lost 0 bases, and 7 bases lay in between. The CDR3 covers 15 residues. At least ten counts were recorded for this clonotype. The target antigen is unknown. RNA transcripts were the source from which TCR beta CDR3 regions were amplified. First-round RT-PCR relied on HTBI primers, and a second-round multiplex PCR came next. TCRdb itself ran the multiplex PCR reads through MiXCR, one entry per CDR3 protein. The profile shows a few hundred thousand distinct CDR3 sequences, 15% of them singletons.

This chain links TRBV12-3 or TRBV12-4 with TRBJ1-5; D is unresolved. The sequence derives from a woman under 30 with stable Graves' hyperthyroidism. Sequencing input: peripheral blood. The CDR3: CASSLGRSSNQPQHF. The CDR3 DNA reads TGTGCCAGCAGTTTAGGTCGAAGTAGCAATCAGCCCCAGCATTTT.